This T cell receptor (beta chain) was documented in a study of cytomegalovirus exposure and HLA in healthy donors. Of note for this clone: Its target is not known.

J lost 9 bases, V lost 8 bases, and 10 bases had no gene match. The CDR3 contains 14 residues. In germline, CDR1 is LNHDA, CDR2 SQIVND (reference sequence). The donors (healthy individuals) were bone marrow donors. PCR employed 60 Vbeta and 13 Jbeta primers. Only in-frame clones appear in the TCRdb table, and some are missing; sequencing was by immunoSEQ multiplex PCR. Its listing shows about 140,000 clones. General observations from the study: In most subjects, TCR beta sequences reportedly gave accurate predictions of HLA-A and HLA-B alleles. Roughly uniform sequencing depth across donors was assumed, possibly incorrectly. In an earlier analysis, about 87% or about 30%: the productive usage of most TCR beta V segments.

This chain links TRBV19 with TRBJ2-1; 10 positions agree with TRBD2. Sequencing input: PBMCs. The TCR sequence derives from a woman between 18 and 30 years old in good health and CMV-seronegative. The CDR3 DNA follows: TGTGCCAGTGGCAACCCGGGACTAGCGATTGAGCAGTTCTTC. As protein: CASGNPGLAIEQFF. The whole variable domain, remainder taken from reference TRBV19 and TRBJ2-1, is DGGITQSPKYLFRKEGQNVTLSCEQNLNHDAMYWYRQDPGQGLRLIYYSQIVNDFQKGDIAEGYSVSREKKESFPLTVTSAQKNPTAFYLCASGNPGLAIEQFFGPGTRLTVL.